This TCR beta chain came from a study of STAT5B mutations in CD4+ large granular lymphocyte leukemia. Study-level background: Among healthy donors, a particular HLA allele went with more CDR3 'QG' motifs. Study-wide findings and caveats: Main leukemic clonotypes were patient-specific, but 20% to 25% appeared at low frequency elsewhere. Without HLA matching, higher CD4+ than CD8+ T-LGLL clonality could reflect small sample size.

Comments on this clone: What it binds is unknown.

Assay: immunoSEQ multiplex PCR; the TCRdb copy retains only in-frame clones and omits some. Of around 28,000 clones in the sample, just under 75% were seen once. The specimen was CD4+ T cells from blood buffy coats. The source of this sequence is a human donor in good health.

The CDR3 loop reads CASSPFGGEGETQYF. The CDR3 DNA reads TGTGCCAGCAGCCCGTTTGGGGGAGAGGGAGAGACCCAGTACTTC. The chain uses TRBV9 and TRBJ2-5, with D possibly being TRBD1 or TRBD2 (5 bases each). The CDR3 runs 15 residues. Germline CDR1 SGDLS, CDR2 YYNGEE. V gave up 4 bases and J gave up 4 bases, with 17 bases separating them.